This section outlines one T cell receptor beta chain sequence together with its context. The antigen it recognizes is unknown. There are no base qualities to consult, and no much larger clone falls within one base. Library preparation used the immunoSEQ multiplex PCR assay. Sourced from immuneACCESS, this table was stored by TCRdb with only in-frame sequences that have V and J called. A share of the clones is absent; for the studies checked, an unresolved V gene accounts for under half, and the remainder has no known explanation. Here the sample has 200,000 to 250,000 clones; about 94% occur a single time. Over 1.2% of the sample belongs to the ten largest clones. The data stem from a study of control samples from healthy donors and cancer patients (dated by TCRdb to the early 2020s). The germline V gene (reference sequence) provides CDR1 WNHNN and CDR2 SYGVQD. Trimming removed 0 bases from V and 5 bases from J, leaving 1 base between the germline ends. The CDR3 has 12 amino acids, counting the end cysteine and phenylalanine. Only the CDR3 DNA is retained, 36 bases long and in frame from the first base.

The source of this sequence is a man aged 50 to 60 in good health. The V and J genes are TRBV10-1 and TRBJ2-2; the D gene assignment is ambiguous. The sample taken for sequencing was blood. The nucleotide sequence reads TGCGCCAGCAGTGAGTCAACCGGGGAGCTGTTTTTT. Protein translation: CASSESTGELFF.